A single sample is the source of the 23 T cell receptor beta chains below, sequenced in a study of early T cells in non-severe SARS-CoV-2 infection. TCRdb re-derived calls from the 5' RACE reads in MiXCR, one entry per CDR3 protein. Of about 31,000 distinct CDR3 sequences listed, approximately 7.1% are singletons. The source was whole blood, collected at baseline. The receptors come from an adult who was a healthcare worker with PCR-confirmed SARS-CoV-2 infection or an uninfected control (not recorded which).

This clonotype has at least ten counts. The CDR3 is CASSLQQTGGTQYF. In DNA form, the CDR3 reads TGTGCCAGCAGTTTACAACAAACGGGGGGGACCCAGTACTTC. The rearrangement uses TRBV12-3 or TRBV12-4 and TRBJ2-5, with TRBD2 matching 7 bases. The CDR3 length is 14 residues. Germline trimming cut 2 bases from V and 7 bases from J; bases unmatched to any gene: 7.

The table lists this clonotype with many counts. The genes are TRBV7-3 and TRBJ1-6, with 8 positions matching TRBD1. Trimming took 2 bases from V and 9 from J; bases not matched to a gene: 6. The CDR3 covers 15 residues. CDR1 and CDR2 (germline): SGHTA, FQGTGA. This CDR3 reads CASSLRQGWSSPLHF. CDR3 sequence (DNA): TGTGCCAGCAGCTTACGACAGGGGTGGAGTTCACCCCTCCACTTT.

This chain connects TRBV19 to TRBJ1-6, with 10 bases that match TRBD1. The CDR3 is 17 residues long. The V gene's germline CDR1 is LNHDA and CDR2 SQIVND (reference sequence). Trimming at V came to 7 bases and at J to 6 bases, leaving 12 bases not matched to a gene. The CDR3 coding sequence is TGTGCCAGTAAGCAAGCCGGGACAGGGGTTCTTAATTCACCCCTCCACTTT. Its translation: CASKQAGTGVLNSPLHF.

The sample holds many counts of this clonotype. The V and J genes are TRBV5-6 and TRBJ1-5; TRBD1 might be the D (5 bases). From germline, CDR1 is SGHDT and CDR2 YYEEEE. V lost 2 bases, J lost 5 bases, and 8 bases lay in between. This CDR3 spans 13 amino acids. CDR3 sequence: CASSFTGDQPQHF. The CDR3 region has the DNA TGTGCCAGCAGCTTCACAGGTGATCAGCCCCAGCATTTT. The whole variable domain, remainder taken from reference TRBV5-6 and TRBJ1-5, is DAGVTQSPTHLIKTRGQQVTLRCSPKSGHDTVSWYQQALGQGPQFIFQYYEEEERQRGNFPDRFSGHQFPNYSSELNVNALLLGDSALYLCASSFTGDQPQHFGDGTRLSIL.

The V call is TRBV20-1, the J call TRBJ2-7; D unclear. V lost 8 bases and J lost 5, with 10 bases in between. CDR3 length: 10 amino acids. Germline V gene lookup returns CDR1 DFQATT and CDR2 SNEGSKA (reference sequence). The CDR3 region is CSPKNHEQYF. The CDR3 DNA follows: TGCAGTCCAAAGAACCACGAGCAGTACTTC.

The chain is built from TRBV20-1 and TRBJ2-7; possibly TRBD1 for D (5 bases). This CDR3 contains 14 residues. Per germline, CDR1 DFQATT and CDR2 SNEGSKA (reference sequence). V lost 0 bases and J lost 2, with 11 bases in between. The CDR3 protein is CSARDTGPAYEQYF. As DNA, the CDR3 is TGCAGTGCTAGAGATACAGGACCTGCCTACGAGCAGTACTTC.

This clonotype was detected ten times or more. The chain joins TRBV12-3 or TRBV12-4 to TRBJ1-1; D uncertain. The ends were cut back, 7 bases at V and 8 bases at J, with 17 bases in the middle. The CDR3 sequence is 13 residues long. CDR3 coding DNA: TGTGCCAGCACCGTGAGACCGAGGATCGAAGCTTTCTTT. It codes for CASTVRPRIEAFF.

The gene calls are TRBV20-1 and TRBJ2-5; 10 nucleotides agree with TRBD1. Unmatched junction bases numbered 15, after V lost 3 bases and J lost 5 bases. Germline V gene lookup returns CDR1 DFQATT and CDR2 SNEGSKA (reference sequence). This CDR3 region has 17 residues. The CDR3 nucleotides are TGCAGTGCTAGCCCGCCTTATGACAGGGGGCGTCGGGAGACCCAGTACTTC. Translation gives CSASPPYDRGRRETQYF.

In this sample, this clonotype turned up many times. The chain carries TRBV11-2 and TRBJ2-1; TRBD2 is a possible D gene (5 bases). This CDR3 comprises 12 residues. Germline V lookup: CDR1 SGHAT, CDR2 FQNNGV. V lost 3 bases to trimming and J lost 9 bases, with 9 bases between them. CDR3 region: CASSLLAIEQFF. The DNA for the CDR3 is TGTGCCAGCAGCTTGCTAGCTATTGAGCAGTTCTTC.

In its sample, this clonotype was seen many times. The chain has TRBV7-2 and TRBJ1-6; D might be TRBD1 (6 bases). CDR1 is SGHTA and CDR2 is FQGNSA in the germline V gene. There are 19 residues in the CDR3. V shed 1 base and J shed 9 bases, with 25 bases lying between them. The CDR3 loop is CASSLVFWGRPRTSSPLHF. The CDR3, as DNA: TGTGCCAGCAGCTTAGTATTCTGGGGGCGACCTCGAACGTCTTCACCCCTCCACTTT.

This clonotype was observed at least ten times. The genes are TRBV4-3 and TRBJ1-1, with D unclear. Germline V CDR1 and CDR2: LGHNA, YSLEER. V lost 0 bases and J 0 bases, leaving 11 bases between the germline ends. The CDR3 runs 16 residues. The CDR3 nucleotides read TGCGCCAGCAGCCAAGATGGTGGCCTAATGAACACTGAAGCTTTCTTT. It yields the protein CASSQDGGLMNTEAFF.

In this sample, this clonotype turned up a few times. The V gene is TRBV7-9, the J gene TRBJ2-5; TRBD1 is a possible D gene (6 bases). CDR3 length: 16 residues. Between the trimmed V and J ends, which lost 5 bases and 1 base, there was a span of 17 bases. Germline assignment: CDR1 SEHNR and CDR2 FQNEAQ (reference sequence). DNA for the CDR3: TGTGCCAGCAGCGAAAACAGGGTGGCGGGCCAAGAGACCCAGTACTTC. This codes for CASSENRVAGQETQYF.

This clonotype was counted a few times. The chain has TRBV6-1 and TRBJ2-6; D is unclear. Germline CDR1 reads MNHNS; CDR2 reads SASEGT. CDR3 length equals 15 residues. Trimming left V 2 bases short and J 1 base short, with 6 bases between. CDR3 protein: CASSETGSGANVLTF. CDR3 sequence (DNA): TGTGCCAGCAGTGAAACCGGGTCTGGGGCCAACGTCCTGACTTTC.

In this sample, this clonotype turned up many times. The J gene is TRBJ1-5, the V gene TRBV18; 7 bases map to TRBD1. Germline CDR1 is KGHSH and CDR2 is LQKENI. CDR3 length equals 14 residues. J was trimmed by 3 bases and V by 2 bases; bases with no gene match: 1. The CDR3 DNA is TGTGCCAGCTCACCAGGGACAGACAATCAGCCCCAGCATTTT. As protein: CASSPGTDNQPQHF.

This clonotype has ten or more counts. V and J are TRBV7-8 and TRBJ2-7, with D unresolved. The CDR3 length is 15 residues. Trimming left V 5 bases short and J 2 bases short, with 16 bases between. CDR1 and CDR2 from the germline V gene are SGHVS and FQNEAQ. DNA of the CDR3: TGTGCCAGCAGCCAAGAAGGTTGGAGCACCTACGAGCAGTACGTC. This sequence encodes CASSQEGWSTYEQYV.

This clonotype appeared a few times. J is TRBJ2-6 and V is TRBV28; TRBD1 might be the D (6 bases). CDR3 length: 16 residues. Germline CDR1 MDHEN, CDR2 SYDVKM. The V end was cut by 6 bases, the J end by 0 bases, with 12 bases between. The CDR3 reads CASSFTGPSGANVLTF. For the CDR3, the DNA is TGTGCCAGCAGCTTTACAGGGCCCTCTGGGGCCAACGTCCTGACTTTC.

This clonotype was observed many times. This rearrangement joins TRBV28 to TRBJ1-5, with 7 bases that match TRBD1. CDR1 and CDR2 from the germline V gene are MDHEN and SYDVKM. The CDR3 loop spans 16 amino acids. Germline trimming cut 3 bases from V and 3 bases from J; bases unmatched to any gene: 8. DNA of the CDR3: TGTGCCAGCAGTTTCAAACAGGGACAGTTCAATCAGCCCCAGCATTTT. As protein: CASSFKQGQFNQPQHF.

This clonotype has more than one count but fewer than ten. The chain uses TRBV4-1 and TRBJ2-1, with D possibly called TRBD1 or TRBD2 (5 bases each). CDR1 and CDR2 from the germline V gene are MGHRA and YSYEKL. The ends were cut back, 5 bases at V and 4 bases at J, with 15 bases in the middle. This CDR3 region has 15 residues. The chain's CDR3 is CASSSRDGRYNEQFF. CDR3 in DNA: TGCGCCAGCAGCTCCCGGGACGGAAGATACAATGAGCAGTTCTTC.

In this sample, this clonotype turned up many times. The chain is built from TRBV20-1 and TRBJ2-1, with 12 bases aligning to TRBD2. The CDR3 is 15 amino acids. The germline V gene has CDR1 DFQATT and CDR2 SNEGSKA (reference sequence). V lost 0 bases, J lost 11 bases, and 8 bases stayed unmatched. For the CDR3, the DNA is TGCAGTGCTAGAGACACTCTAGCGGGAGGGCCCCAGCAGTTCTTC. As protein: CSARDTLAGGPQQFF.

This clonotype was seen a few times. V usage is TRBV23-1 and J usage is TRBJ2-1; TRBD1 is a possible D gene (6 bases). TRBV23-1 has ORF status, its function being uncertain. The CDR3 loop spans 16 amino acids. The V end lost 0 bases, the J end lost 0 bases, and 9 bases lay between the germline ends. CDR3 sequence (DNA): TGCGCCAGCAGTCAATCAGTAGGGGGCTCCTACAATGAGCAGTTCTTC. Translating gives CASSQSVGGSYNEQFF.

This clonotype was seen repeatedly, ten times or more. The chain combines TRBV7-9 with TRBJ1-2; 9 bases align to TRBD1. CDR3 length: 14 amino acids. V lost 8 bases to trimming and J lost 2 bases; unmatched junction nucleotides: 6. Germline CDR1 and CDR2: SEHNR and FQNEAQ (reference sequence). This CDR3 is CASFRDRENYGYTF. In nucleotides, the CDR3 is TGTGCCAGCTTCAGGGACAGGGAGAACTATGGCTACACCTTC.

This clonotype was observed once. This sequence joins TRBV5-6 and TRBJ1-5, with no clear D. The V and J ends lost 5 bases and 0 bases respectively, with 12 bases between them. CDR1 and CDR2 from the germline V gene are SGHDT and YYEEEE. CDR3 length: 15 residues. The CDR3: CASSSNPSSNQPQHF. The DNA of the CDR3 is TGTGCCAGCAGTTCAAATCCCAGTAGCAATCAGCCCCAGCATTTT.

This clonotype was observed a handful of times. This rearrangement joins TRBV4-2 to TRBJ2-5; possibly TRBD2 for D (6 bases). This CDR3 is 16 amino acids long. Germline CDR1 and CDR2: LGHNA and YNFKEQ. V dropped 0 bases and J dropped 5 bases, with 16 bases sitting between them. CDR3 sequence: CASSQEATGVGETQYF. CDR3 nucleotide sequence: TGTGCCAGCAGCCAAGAAGCAACGGGGGTTGGGGAGACCCAGTACTTC.